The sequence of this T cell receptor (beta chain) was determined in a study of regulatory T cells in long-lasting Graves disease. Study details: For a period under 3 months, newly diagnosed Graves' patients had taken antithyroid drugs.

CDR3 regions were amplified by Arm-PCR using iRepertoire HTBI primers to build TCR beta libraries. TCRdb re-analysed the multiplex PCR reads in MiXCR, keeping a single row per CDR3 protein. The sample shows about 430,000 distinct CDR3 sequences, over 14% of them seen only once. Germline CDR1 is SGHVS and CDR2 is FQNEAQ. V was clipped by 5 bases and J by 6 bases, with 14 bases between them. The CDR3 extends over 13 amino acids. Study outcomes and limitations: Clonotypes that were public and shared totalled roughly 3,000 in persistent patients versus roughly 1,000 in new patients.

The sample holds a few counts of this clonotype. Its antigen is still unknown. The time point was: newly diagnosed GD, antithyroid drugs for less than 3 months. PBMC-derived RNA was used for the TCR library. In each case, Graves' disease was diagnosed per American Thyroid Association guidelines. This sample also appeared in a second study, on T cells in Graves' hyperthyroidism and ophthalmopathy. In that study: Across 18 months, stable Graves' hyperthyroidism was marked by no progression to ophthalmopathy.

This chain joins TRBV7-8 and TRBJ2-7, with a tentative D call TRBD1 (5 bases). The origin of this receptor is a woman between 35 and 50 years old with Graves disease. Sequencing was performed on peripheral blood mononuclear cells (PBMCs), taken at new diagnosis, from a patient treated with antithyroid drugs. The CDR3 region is CASSPRDFAEQYF. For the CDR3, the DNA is TGTGCCAGCAGCCCCAGGGATTTCGCCGAGCAGTACTTC.